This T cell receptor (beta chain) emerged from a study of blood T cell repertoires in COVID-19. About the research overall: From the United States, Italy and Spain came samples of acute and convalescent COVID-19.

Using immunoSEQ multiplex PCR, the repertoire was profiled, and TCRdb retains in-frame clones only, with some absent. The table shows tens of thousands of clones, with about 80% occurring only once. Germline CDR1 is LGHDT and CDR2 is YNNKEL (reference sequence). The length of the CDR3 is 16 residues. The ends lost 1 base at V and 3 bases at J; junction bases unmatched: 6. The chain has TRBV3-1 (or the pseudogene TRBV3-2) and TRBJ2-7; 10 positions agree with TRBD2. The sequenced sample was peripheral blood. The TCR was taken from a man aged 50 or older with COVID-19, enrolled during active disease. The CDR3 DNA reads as TGTGCCAGCAGCCAAGGACCTAGCGGGGGTTACTACGAGCAGTACTTC. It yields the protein CASSQGPSGGYYEQYF.